A selection of T cell receptor beta chains follows, all from one sample in a study of blood T cell repertoires in COVID-19. Clones were read by immunoSEQ multiplex PCR, and TCRdb kept only the in-frame ones, dropping some. The profile shows fewer than 200,000 clones, about 90% of them singletons. Sequencing input: peripheral blood. The receptors stem from a man aged 30 to 45 with COVID-19, enrolled during active disease. Both conserved end residues are part of each CDR3. Fields, in order: D gene, V gene, J gene, clone size, CDR3 protein, CDR3 DNA. D genes are given only for firm matches. Clone size is given for some rows only: seen once, a few or many times, or a class if the clone is expanded.

TRBD1,TRBV7-2,TRBJ1-6,few,CASSLLGQLRSLHF,TGTGCCAGCAGCTTATTGGGACAGCTGAGATCCCTCCACTTT
TRBD1,TRBV7-3,TRBJ2-1,.,CATRRDRGSDEQFF,TGTGCCACCAGACGGGACAGGGGTTCGGATGAGCAGTTCTTC
TRBD2,TRBV9,TRBJ2-1,.,CASSSNPGTTWPNEQFF,TGTGCCAGCAGCAGCAACCCCGGGACTACGTGGCCTAATGAGCAGTTCTTC
.,TRBV7-2,TRBJ1-2,.,CASSLTGRANGYTF,TGTGCCAGCAGCCTTACAGGGCGGGCGAATGGCTACACCTTC
TRBD1,TRBV24-1,TRBJ2-5,.,CATSAGTGVYQETQYF,TGTGCCACCAGTGCCGGGACAGGAGTGTACCAAGAGACCCAGTACTTC
.,TRBV2,TRBJ1-2,.,CASSTGYSGYTF,TGTGCCAGCAGTACAGGATACTCTGGCTACACCTTC
.,TRBV9,TRBJ1-2,.,CASSVGPANYGYTF,TGTGCCAGCAGCGTAGGCCCAGCTAACTATGGCTACACCTTC
.,TRBV4-1,TRBJ1-4,.,CASSQYFMTATEHEKLFF,TGCGCCAGCAGCCAATACTTCATGACAGCAACGGAACATGAAAAACTGTTTTTT
.,TRBV19,TRBJ1-6,.,CASTDSSSYNSPLHF,TGTGCCAGTACCGACAGCAGCTCCTATAATTCACCCCTCCACTTT
.,TRBV7-8,TRBJ2-5,.,CASSLVTAQETQYF,TGTGCCAGCAGCTTAGTCACAGCACAAGAGACCCAGTACTTC
.,TRBV5-6,TRBJ2-7,.,CASSFSVGGPYEQYF,TGTGCCAGCAGCTTTTCCGTTGGCGGTCCCTACGAGCAGTACTTC
.,TRBV6-5,TRBJ1-1,.,CASSSYPENTEAFF,TGTGCCAGCAGTTCTTATCCAGAGAACACTGAAGCTTTCTTT
.,TRBV12-3/TRBV12-4,TRBJ1-5,.,CASSIAEHQPQHF,TGTGCCAGCAGTATTGCTGAGCATCAGCCCCAGCATTTT
TRBD2,TRBV7-9,TRBJ2-3,.,CASSYRTSGRFTDTQYF,TGTGCCAGCAGTTATCGGACTAGCGGGAGATTCACAGATACGCAGTATTTT
.,TRBV12-5,TRBJ2-1,.,CASGSTGKTYNEQFF,TGTGCTAGTGGTTCGACAGGCAAAACCTACAATGAGCAGTTCTTC
.,TRBV11-2,TRBJ1-4,.,CASSLGEKLFF,TGTGCCAGCAGCTTGGGCGAAAAACTGTTTTTT
TRBD1,TRBV11-2,TRBJ2-2,.,CASSLVGTGGSGELFF,TGTGCCAGCAGCTTAGTTGGGACAGGGGGCTCCGGGGAGCTGTTTTTT
.,TRBV6-5,TRBJ1-5,.,CASSYSMVAGSQPQHF,TGTGCCAGCAGTTACTCAATGGTGGCAGGGTCCCAGCCCCAGCATTTT
.,TRBV3-1/TRBV3-2,TRBJ2-7,.,CASSQILQGTFSYEQYF,TGTGCCAGCAGCCAAATCCTACAGGGAACCTTCTCCTACGAGCAGTACTTC
TRBD1,TRBV27,TRBJ2-5,once,CASSLSGTGGWETQYF,TGTGCCAGCAGTTTATCCGGGACAGGGGGCTGGGAGACCCAGTACTTC
.,TRBV3-1/TRBV3-2,TRBJ2-3,.,CASSPTRTDTQYF,TGTGCCAGCAGCCCCACGCGGACAGATACGCAGTATTTT
.,TRBV6-6,TRBJ1-2,.,CASSDPTTGYGYTF,TGTGCCAGCAGTGATCCTACAACAGGGTATGGCTACACCTTC
.,TRBV27,TRBJ2-7,.,CASSFRQDYEQYF,TGTGCCAGCAGTTTTAGGCAGGACTACGAGCAGTACTTC
.,TRBV21-1,TRBJ1-4,.,CASPRTGTRFF,TGTGCCAGCCCCAGGACAGGGACGAGATTTTTT
.,TRBV24-1,TRBJ2-1,.,CATSDPQDDIYNEQFF,TGTGCCACCAGTGACCCACAGGACGACATCTACAATGAGCAGTTCTTC
TRBD1,TRBV2,TRBJ1-4,once,CATGQGYEKLFF,TGTGCCACCGGACAGGGATATGAAAAACTGTTTTTT
TRBD1,TRBV6-2/TRBV6-3,TRBJ1-5,once,CASSYLQGARQPQHF,TGTGCCAGCAGTTACCTTCAGGGGGCGAGGCAGCCCCAGCATTTT
TRBD2,TRBV3-1/TRBV3-2,TRBJ2-5,.,CASSHPELAGQETQYF,TGTGCCAGCAGCCATCCCGAACTAGCGGGACAAGAGACCCAGTACTTC
TRBD1,TRBV6-6,TRBJ1-1,once,CASSSDYRGRNTEAFF,TGTGCCAGCAGTTCAGATTACAGGGGCCGGAACACTGAAGCTTTCTTT
.,TRBV6-5,TRBJ1-5,once,CASRMLVEGNQPQHF,TGTGCCAGCAGAATGTTGGTGGAGGGCAATCAGCCCCAGCATTTT
.,TRBV6-2/TRBV6-3,TRBJ1-2,.,CASSSGNALGYTF,TGTGCCAGCAGTTCCGGTAATGCCTTGGGCTACACCTTC
.,TRBV27,TRBJ2-7,.,CASSFGRDSYEQYF,TGTGCCAGCAGTTTCGGCAGGGACTCCTACGAGCAGTACTTC
.,TRBV12-3/TRBV12-4,TRBJ1-2,.,CASGTRDGYTF,TGTGCCAGCGGGACAAGGGATGGCTACACCTTC
TRBD2,TRBV5-4,TRBJ2-1,.,CASSLAAGVSYNEQFF,TGTGCCAGCAGCTTGGCCGCGGGAGTTTCCTACAATGAGCAGTTCTTC
.,TRBV11-3,TRBJ1-1,.,CASSLSGMNTEAFF,TGTGCCAGCAGCTTATCAGGGATGAACACTGAAGCTTTCTTT
TRBD2,TRBV28,TRBJ2-1,.,CASSPRGGAVHEQFF,TGTGCCAGCAGCCCCCGGGGGGGCGCCGTCCATGAGCAGTTCTTC
.,TRBV30,TRBJ2-7,.,CAWRVDSPYEQYF,TGTGCCTGGAGGGTAGACTCACCCTACGAGCAGTACTTC
.,TRBV7-9,TRBJ1-5,.,CASSFPGQPQHF,TGTGCCAGCAGCTTCCCAGGGCAGCCCCAGCATTTT
.,TRBV18,TRBJ1-5,.,CASSPSVGGRNQPQHF,TGTGCCAGCTCACCGTCAGTCGGGGGGCGTAATCAGCCCCAGCATTTT